The TCR beta chain under discussion was sequenced for a study of Ad26.COV2.S vaccination and SARS-CoV-2 variants. Described treatment: 19 received Ad26.COV2.S at low or high dose, single or two shots; about 5 received placebo; per-sample allocation not given. Vaccine and placebo recipients were sampled on day 63 after the first injection. Trimming shortened V by 0 bases and J by 3 bases, and 6 bases separated the two germline ends. There are 13 residues in the CDR3. Germline loops: CDR1 SGHTA, CDR2 FQGNSA. Assay: immunoSEQ multiplex PCR; the TCRdb copy retains only in-frame clones and omits some. The sample carries about 350,000 clones, about nine tenths recorded once.

This sample comprised peripheral blood, obtained in a trial of Ad26.COV2.S vaccine versus placebo. The V call is TRBV7-2, the J call TRBJ2-7; D not certain. The clonotype was recovered from a person between 18 and 65 years old who received the Ad26.COV2.S COVID-19 vaccine or a placebo. The CDR3 nucleotides read TGTGCCAGCAGCTTAGCGGCCAACTACGAGCAGTACTTC. Translation: CASSLAANYEQYF.